What follows are 2 T cell receptor beta chains derived from one specimen sequenced in a study of control samples from healthy donors and cancer patients. Data came from immunoSEQ multiplex PCR; TCRdb stores just in-frame clones and leaves some out. This table holds about 54,000 clones, 95% to 97% found once. The sequenced sample consisted of blood. These TCRs come from a woman in her twenties or thirties in good health.

This CDR3 is CASSQGPDSSNYGYTF. CDR3 coding DNA: TGCGCCAGCAGCCAAGGCCCGGACAGTTCTAACTATGGCTACACCTTC. The chain is built from TRBV4-1 and TRBJ1-2, with D tentatively TRBD1 (6 bases). The CDR3 contains 16 residues. Germline assignment: CDR1 MGHRA and CDR2 YSYEKL. V lost 1 base and J lost 0, with 12 bases in between.

The chain recombines TRBV13 with TRBJ2-2; 7 nucleotides agree with TRBD1. Germline V gene data show CDR1 as PRHDT and CDR2 as FYEKMQ (reference sequence). Trimming cost V 1 base and J 7 bases; bases outside gene matches: 6. The CDR3 totals 15 residues. This CDR3 is CASSLDRGVGGELFF. Here the CDR3 DNA reads TGTGCCAGCAGCTTAGACAGGGGCGTTGGCGGGGAGCTGTTTTTT.